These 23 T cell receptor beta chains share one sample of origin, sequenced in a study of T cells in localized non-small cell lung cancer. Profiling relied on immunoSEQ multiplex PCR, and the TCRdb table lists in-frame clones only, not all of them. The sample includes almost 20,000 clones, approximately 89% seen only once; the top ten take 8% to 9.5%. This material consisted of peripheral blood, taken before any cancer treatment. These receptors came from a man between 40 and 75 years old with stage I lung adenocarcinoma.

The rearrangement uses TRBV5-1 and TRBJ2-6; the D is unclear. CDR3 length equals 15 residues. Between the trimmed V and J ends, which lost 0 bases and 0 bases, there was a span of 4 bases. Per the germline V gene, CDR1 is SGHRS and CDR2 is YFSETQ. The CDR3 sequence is CASSLVDSGANVLTF. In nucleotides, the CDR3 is TGCGCCAGCAGCTTGGTAGACTCTGGGGCCAACGTCCTGACTTTC.

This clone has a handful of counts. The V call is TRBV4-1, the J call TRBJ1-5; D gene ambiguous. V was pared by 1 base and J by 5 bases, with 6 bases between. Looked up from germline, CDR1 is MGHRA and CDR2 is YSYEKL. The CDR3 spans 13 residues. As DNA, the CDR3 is TGCGCCAGCAGCCAAGTCGGCGATCAGCCCCAGCATTTT. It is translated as CASSQVGDQPQHF.

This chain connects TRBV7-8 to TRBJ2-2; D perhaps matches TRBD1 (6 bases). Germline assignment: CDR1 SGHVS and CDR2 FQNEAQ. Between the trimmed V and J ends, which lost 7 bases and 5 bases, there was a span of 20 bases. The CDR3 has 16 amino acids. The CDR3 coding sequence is TGTGCCAGCACCTCCTCTGGACAGCGAGGAACCGGGGAGCTGTTTTTT. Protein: CASTSSGQRGTGELFF.

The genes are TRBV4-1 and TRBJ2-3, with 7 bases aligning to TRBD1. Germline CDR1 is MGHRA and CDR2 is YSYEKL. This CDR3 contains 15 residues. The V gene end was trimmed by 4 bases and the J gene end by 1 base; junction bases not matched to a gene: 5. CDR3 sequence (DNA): TGCGCCAGCAGCCTAGGACAGGTGGGCACAGATACGCAGTATTTT. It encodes CASSLGQVGTDTQYF.

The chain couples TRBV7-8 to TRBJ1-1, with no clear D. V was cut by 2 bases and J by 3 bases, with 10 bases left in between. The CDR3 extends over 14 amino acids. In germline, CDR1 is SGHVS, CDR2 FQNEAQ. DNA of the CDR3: TGTGCCAGCAGCTTAAGGGCTGGGGACACTGAAGCTTTCTTT. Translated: CASSLRAGDTEAFF.

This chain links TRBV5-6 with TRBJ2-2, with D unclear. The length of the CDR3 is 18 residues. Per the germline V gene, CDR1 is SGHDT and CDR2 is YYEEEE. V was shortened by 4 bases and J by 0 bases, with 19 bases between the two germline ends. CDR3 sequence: CASSTLGLSRPNTGELFF. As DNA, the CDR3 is TGTGCCAGCAGCACCCTAGGCCTTTCGCGCCCGAACACCGGGGAGCTGTTTTTT.

CDR3 region: CASSKRLAGGYNNEQFF. CDR3 bases: TGTGCCAGCAGCAAACGACTAGCGGGAGGGTATAACAATGAGCAGTTCTTC. The V gene is TRBV7-8, the J gene TRBJ2-1; 14 bases match TRBD2. The CDR3 contains 17 residues. Germline V gene lookup returns CDR1 SGHVS and CDR2 FQNEAQ. Trimming removed 5 bases from V and 5 bases from J; junction bases left unmatched: 8.

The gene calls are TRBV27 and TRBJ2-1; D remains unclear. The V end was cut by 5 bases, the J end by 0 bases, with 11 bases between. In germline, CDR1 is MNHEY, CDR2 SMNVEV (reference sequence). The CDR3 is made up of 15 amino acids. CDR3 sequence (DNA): TGTGCCAGCAGTCTAACTCGGAGCTCCTACAATGAGCAGTTCTTC. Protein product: CASSLTRSSYNEQFF.

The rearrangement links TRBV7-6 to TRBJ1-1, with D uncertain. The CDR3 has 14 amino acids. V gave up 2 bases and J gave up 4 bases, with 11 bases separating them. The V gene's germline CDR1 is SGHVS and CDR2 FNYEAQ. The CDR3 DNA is TGTGCCAGCAGCTTACAGTCCAGGCTCACTGAAGCTTTCTTT. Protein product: CASSLQSRLTEAFF.

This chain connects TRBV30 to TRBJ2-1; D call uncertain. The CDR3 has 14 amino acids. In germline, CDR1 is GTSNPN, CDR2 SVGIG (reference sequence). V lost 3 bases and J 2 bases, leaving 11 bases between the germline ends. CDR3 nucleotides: TGTGCCTGGAGAAGGAAGGCTACCTACAATGAGCAGTTCTTC. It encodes CAWRRKATYNEQFF.

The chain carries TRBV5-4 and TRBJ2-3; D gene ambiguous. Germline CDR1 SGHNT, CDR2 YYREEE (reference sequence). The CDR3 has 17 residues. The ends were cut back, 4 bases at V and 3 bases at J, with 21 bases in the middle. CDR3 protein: CASSPDHVTPGTDTQYF. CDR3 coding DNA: TGTGCCAGCAGCCCCGACCATGTTACCCCTGGAACAGATACGCAGTATTTT.

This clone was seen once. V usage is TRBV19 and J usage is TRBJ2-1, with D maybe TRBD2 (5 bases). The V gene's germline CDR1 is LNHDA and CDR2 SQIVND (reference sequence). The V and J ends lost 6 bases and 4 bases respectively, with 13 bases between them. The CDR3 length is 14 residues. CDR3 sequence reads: CASRSDLTYNEQFF. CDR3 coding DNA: TGTGCCAGTAGGTCGGACTTGACTTACAATGAGCAGTTCTTC. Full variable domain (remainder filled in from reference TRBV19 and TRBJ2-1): DGGITQSPKYLFRKEGQNVTLSCEQNLNHDAMYWYRQDPGQGLRLIYYSQIVNDFQKGDIAEGYSVSREKKESFPLTVTSAQKNPTAFYLCASRSDLTYNEQFFGPGTRLTVL.

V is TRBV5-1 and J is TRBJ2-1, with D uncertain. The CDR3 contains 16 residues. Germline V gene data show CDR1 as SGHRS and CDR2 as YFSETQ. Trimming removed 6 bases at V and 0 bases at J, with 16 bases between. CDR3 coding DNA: TGCGCCAGCAACCCTCCAGGTTCGAGCTCCTACAATGAGCAGTTCTTC. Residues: CASNPPGSSSYNEQFF.

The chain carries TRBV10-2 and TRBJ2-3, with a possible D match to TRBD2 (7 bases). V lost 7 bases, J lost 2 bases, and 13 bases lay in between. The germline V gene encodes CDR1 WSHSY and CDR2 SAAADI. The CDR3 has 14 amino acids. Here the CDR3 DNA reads TGCGCCAGCAAACAGGGAGGGTACACAGATACGCAGTATTTT. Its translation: CASKQGGYTDTQYF.

The CDR3 reads CASSPRTSGRNTGELFF. As DNA, the CDR3 is TGTGCCAGCAGCCCCCGGACTAGCGGGAGGAACACCGGGGAGCTGTTTTTT. The chain joins TRBV7-9 to TRBJ2-2, with 13 bases identical to TRBD2. The J segment lost 1 base and the V segment lost 5 bases, leaving 4 bases of the junction unmatched. This CDR3 is 17 amino acids long. Looked up from germline, CDR1 is SEHNR and CDR2 is FQNEAQ (reference sequence). Complete variable domain (other parts from reference TRBV7-9 and TRBJ2-2): DTGVSQNPRHKITKRGQNVTFRCDPISEHNRLYWYRQTLGQGPEFLTYFQNEAQLEKSRLLSDRFSAERPKGSFSTLEIQRTEQGDSAMYLCASSPRTSGRNTGELFFGEGSRLTVL.

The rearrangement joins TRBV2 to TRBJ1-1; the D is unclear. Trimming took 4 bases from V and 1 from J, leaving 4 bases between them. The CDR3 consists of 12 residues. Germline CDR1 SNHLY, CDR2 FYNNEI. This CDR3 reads CASSGGNTEAFF. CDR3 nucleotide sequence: TGTGCCAGCAGTGGGGGGAACACTGAAGCTTTCTTT.

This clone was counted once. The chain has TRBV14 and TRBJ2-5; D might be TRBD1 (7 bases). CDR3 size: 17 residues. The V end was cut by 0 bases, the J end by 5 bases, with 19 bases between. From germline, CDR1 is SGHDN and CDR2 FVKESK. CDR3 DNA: TGTGCCAGCAGCCAAGAGTTAGGAGGGGGCCAGGGGGAGACCCAGTACTTC. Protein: CASSQELGGGQGETQYF.

CDR3: CASSLEAADTQYF. In DNA, the CDR3 is TGTGCCAGCAGCTTAGAGGCAGCAGATACGCAGTATTTT. The rearrangement joins TRBV11-2 to TRBJ2-3; no firm D call. The V gene lost 0 bases and the J gene lost 4 bases, with 5 bases spanning the gap. In germline, CDR1 is SGHAT, CDR2 FQNNGV. This CDR3 contains 13 residues.

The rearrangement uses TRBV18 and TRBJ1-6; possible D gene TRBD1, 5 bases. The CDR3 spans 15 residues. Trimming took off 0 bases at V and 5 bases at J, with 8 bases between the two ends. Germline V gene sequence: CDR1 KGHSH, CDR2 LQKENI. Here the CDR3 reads CASSPPQGNNSPLHF. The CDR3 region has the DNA TGTGCCAGCTCACCACCGCAGGGAAATAATTCACCCCTCCACTTT. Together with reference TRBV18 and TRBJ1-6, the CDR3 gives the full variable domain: NAGVMQNPRHLVRRRGQEARLRCSPMKGHSHVYWYRQLPEEGLKFMVYLQKENIIDESGMPKERFSAEFPKEGPSILRIQQVVRGDSAAYFCASSPPQGNNSPLHFGNGTRLTVT.

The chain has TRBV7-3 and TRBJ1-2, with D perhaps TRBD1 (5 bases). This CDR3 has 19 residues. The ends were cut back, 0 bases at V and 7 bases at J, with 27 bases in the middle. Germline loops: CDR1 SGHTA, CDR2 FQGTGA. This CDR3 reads CASSLTPPGVRQGERGYTF. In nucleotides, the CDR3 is TGTGCCAGCAGCTTAACTCCCCCTGGGGTACGGCAGGGTGAGCGTGGCTACACCTTC.

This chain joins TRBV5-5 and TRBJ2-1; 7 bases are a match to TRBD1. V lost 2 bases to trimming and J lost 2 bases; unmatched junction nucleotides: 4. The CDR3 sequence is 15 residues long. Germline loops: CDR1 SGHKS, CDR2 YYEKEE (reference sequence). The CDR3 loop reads CASSFHRGTYNEQFF. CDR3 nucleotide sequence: TGTGCCAGCAGCTTTCACAGGGGAACCTACAATGAGCAGTTCTTC.

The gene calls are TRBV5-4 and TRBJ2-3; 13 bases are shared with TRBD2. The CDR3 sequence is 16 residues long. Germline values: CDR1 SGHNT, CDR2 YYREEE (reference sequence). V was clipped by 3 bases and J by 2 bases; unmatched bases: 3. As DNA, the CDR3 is TGTGCCAGCAGCTGGACTAGCGGGGGCCCCACAGATACGCAGTATTTT. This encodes CASSWTSGGPTDTQYF. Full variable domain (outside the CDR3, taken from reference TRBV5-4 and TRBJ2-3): ETGVTQSPTHLIKTRGQQVTLRCSSQSGHNTVSWYQQALGQGPQFIFQYYREEENGRGNFPPRFSGLQFPNYSSELNVNALELDDSALYLCASSWTSGGPTDTQYFGPGTRLTVL.

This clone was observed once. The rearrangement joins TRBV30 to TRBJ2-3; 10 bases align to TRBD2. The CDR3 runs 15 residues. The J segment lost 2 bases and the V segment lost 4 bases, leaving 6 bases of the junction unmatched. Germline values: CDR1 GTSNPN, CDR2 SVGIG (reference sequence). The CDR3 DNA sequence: TGTGCCTGGAACGCGCTAGCGGGGGCCACAGATACGCAGTATTTT. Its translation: CAWNALAGATDTQYF.